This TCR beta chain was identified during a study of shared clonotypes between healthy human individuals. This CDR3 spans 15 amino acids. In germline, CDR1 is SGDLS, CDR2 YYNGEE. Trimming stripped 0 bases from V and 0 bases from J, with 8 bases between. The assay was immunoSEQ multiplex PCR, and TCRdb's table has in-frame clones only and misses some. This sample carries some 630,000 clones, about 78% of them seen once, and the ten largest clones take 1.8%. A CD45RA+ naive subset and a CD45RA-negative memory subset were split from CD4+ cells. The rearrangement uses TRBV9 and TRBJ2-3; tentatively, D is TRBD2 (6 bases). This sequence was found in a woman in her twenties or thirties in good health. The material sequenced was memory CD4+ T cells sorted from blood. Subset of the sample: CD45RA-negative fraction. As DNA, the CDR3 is TGTGCCAGCAGCGTAGAACTAGCTAGCACAGATACGCAGTATTTT. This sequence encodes CASSVELASTDTQYF.